This entry describes one TCR beta chain. Its antigen is not known. The junction departs from the called germline gene at one end, perhaps through a read error. This sample was taken from a study of CD8+ T cells in alopecia areata. The study, taken as a whole, reports: Higher clonality than in normal scalp was seen in lesional scalp, especially alopecia totalis/universalis. Resident alphabeta T cells of normal skin are also sequenced in scalp samples.

Peripheral blood samples and lesional scalp punch biopsies were obtained from alopecia areata patients. RNA was isolated and reverse transcribed to cDNA, the sequencing template. The assay was immunoSEQ multiplex PCR, and TCRdb's table has in-frame clones only and misses some. The profile covers some 150,000 clones, with around 71% appearing a single time and 11% taken by the ten largest. Germline CDR1 and CDR2: LGHNA and YNFKEQ. This CDR3 region has 13 residues. The TCR sequence derives from a human donor with alopecia areata. The chain couples TRBV4-2 to TRBJ1-1, with 7 nucleotides matching TRBD1. The sequences come from CD8+ T cells sorted from blood, collected at week 0. In DNA, the CDR3 is TGTGCCAGCAGACTACAGGGGAACGCTGAAGCTTTCTTT. This encodes CASRLQGNAEAFF.